The entry that follows covers one TCR beta chain sequence. Other DNA variants within this sample encode the same CDR3. Methods used by the authors: The assay estimated nucleated cells by amplifying reference gene primers. TCRdb's table, derived via immunoSEQ multiplex PCR, lists solely in-frame clones and lacks some. The V and J calls and clone size are taken from that table; D and trimming were inferred from the DNA. The sample carries more than 150,000 clones, roughly 87% recorded once. The data were taken from a study of blood T cell repertoires in COVID-19. V lost 4 bases, J lost 0 bases, and 12 bases stayed unmatched. Germline loops: CDR1 LGHNA, CDR2 YNFKEQ. CDR3 length equals 19 residues.

This TCR was recovered from a woman between 45 and 60 years old who had recovered from COVID-19. The sequencing input was PBMCs or T cells enriched from blood (not recorded which). This chain uses TRBV4-2 with TRBJ2-7; 13 nucleotides agree with TRBD2. The CDR3 DNA reads as TGTGCCAGCAGCCGAATCTCCACTAGCGGGAGGGGCCCCTCCTACGAGCAGTACTTC. Translation gives CASSRISTSGRGPSYEQYF.